This note documents a single T cell receptor beta chain sequence. There are 13 residues in the CDR3. After removal of 5 bases from V and 3 bases from J, the junction contained 3 bases not matched to a gene. Germline assignment: CDR1 SSHAT and CDR2 FNYEAQ (reference sequence). This entry belongs to a study of siplizumab effects on memory and regulatory T cells. Profiled with immunoSEQ multiplex PCR; TCRdb holds only in-frame clones, not every one. The table records some 100,000 clones, more than 95% of them present only once. This rearrangement joins TRBV7-7 to TRBJ2-5; 7 bases match TRBD1. The sequence was obtained from a human donor in good health. Material: naive CD4+ T cells sorted from blood. The CDR3 DNA follows: TGTGCCAGCAGCCGTGACAGGGAAGAGACCCAGTACTTC. This codes for CASSRDREETQYF.